The rows below give T cell receptor beta chains drawn from one sample of a study of cytomegalovirus exposure and HLA in healthy donors. Assay used: immunoSEQ multiplex PCR; TCRdb lists only in-frame clones, some missing. The repertoire table contains around 140,000 clones. Sequencing input: PBMCs. All receptors derive from a woman between 18 and 30 years old in good health and CMV-seronegative. Both conserved end residues are part of each CDR3. A D gene is named only where the DNA matches it firmly.

j_call: TRBJ1-1; v_call: TRBV5-1; d_call: TRBD1; cdr3_aa: CASHTGDTEAFF; cdr3_nt: TGCGCCAGCCACACAGGGGACACTGAAGCTTTCTTT
j_call: TRBJ1-2; v_call: TRBV28; d_call: TRBD1; cdr3_aa: CASSSTGTGTISGWGYTF; cdr3_nt: TGTGCCAGCAGTTCCACCGGGACAGGGACAATTTCGGGCTGGGGCTACACCTTC
j_call: TRBJ1-5; v_call: TRBV19; d_call: NA; cdr3_aa: CASSMDRHNQPQHF; cdr3_nt: TGTGCCAGTAGTATGGACAGACACAATCAGCCCCAGCATTTT
j_call: TRBJ2-5; v_call: TRBV21-1; d_call: NA; cdr3_aa: CASSKLRGRETQYF; cdr3_nt: TGTGCCAGCAGCAAACTTAGGGGTAGAGAGACCCAGTACTTC
j_call: TRBJ2-7; v_call: TRBV4-1; d_call: TRBD1; cdr3_aa: CASSQAGQGAYEQYF; cdr3_nt: TGCGCCAGCAGCCAAGCGGGACAGGGGGCATACGAGCAGTACTTC
j_call: TRBJ2-1; v_call: TRBV19; d_call: NA; cdr3_aa: CASSIDPERTSYNEQFF; cdr3_nt: TGTGCCAGTAGTATAGATCCGGAGCGGACCTCCTACAATGAGCAGTTCTTC
j_call: TRBJ2-7; v_call: TRBV9; d_call: TRBD2; cdr3_aa: CASSLHSGGLFDEQYF; cdr3_nt: TGTGCCAGCAGCCTACATAGCGGGGGCCTTTTCGACGAGCAGTACTTC
j_call: TRBJ1-5; v_call: TRBV5-1; d_call: NA; cdr3_aa: CASSLYPGNNQPQHF; cdr3_nt: TGCGCCAGCAGCTTGTACCCAGGGAACAATCAGCCCCAGCATTTT
j_call: TRBJ1-1; v_call: TRBV10-2; d_call: NA; cdr3_aa: CASRNGGQEAFF; cdr3_nt: TGCGCCAGCAGGAATGGAGGGCAGGAAGCTTTCTTT
j_call: TRBJ2-7; v_call: TRBV4-2; d_call: NA; cdr3_aa: CASSRVGPISYEQYF; cdr3_nt: TGTGCCAGCAGCCGAGTTGGGCCCATATCCTACGAGCAGTACTTC
j_call: TRBJ2-2; v_call: TRBV7-9; d_call: NA; cdr3_aa: CASSSEKTGELFF; cdr3_nt: TGTGCCAGCAGCTCCGAGAAGACCGGGGAGCTGTTTTTT
j_call: TRBJ1-5; v_call: TRBV19; d_call: TRBD1; cdr3_aa: CASSSPRQGSNQPQHF; cdr3_nt: TGTGCCAGTAGTTCGCCTCGACAGGGGAGCAATCAGCCCCAGCATTTT
j_call: TRBJ1-1; v_call: TRBV5-4; d_call: NA; cdr3_aa: CASNTGTTRAEAFF; cdr3_nt: TGTGCCAGTAACACAGGGACAACTAGGGCTGAAGCTTTCTTT
j_call: TRBJ1-1; v_call: TRBV7-2; d_call: NA; cdr3_aa: CASSLKIQANTEAFF; cdr3_nt: TGTGCCAGCAGCTTAAAAATACAGGCGAACACTGAAGCTTTCTTT
j_call: TRBJ1-1; v_call: TRBV6-5; d_call: NA; cdr3_aa: CASSYSQGSNTEAFF; cdr3_nt: TGTGCCAGCAGTTACTCGCAGGGCTCGAACACTGAAGCTTTCTTT